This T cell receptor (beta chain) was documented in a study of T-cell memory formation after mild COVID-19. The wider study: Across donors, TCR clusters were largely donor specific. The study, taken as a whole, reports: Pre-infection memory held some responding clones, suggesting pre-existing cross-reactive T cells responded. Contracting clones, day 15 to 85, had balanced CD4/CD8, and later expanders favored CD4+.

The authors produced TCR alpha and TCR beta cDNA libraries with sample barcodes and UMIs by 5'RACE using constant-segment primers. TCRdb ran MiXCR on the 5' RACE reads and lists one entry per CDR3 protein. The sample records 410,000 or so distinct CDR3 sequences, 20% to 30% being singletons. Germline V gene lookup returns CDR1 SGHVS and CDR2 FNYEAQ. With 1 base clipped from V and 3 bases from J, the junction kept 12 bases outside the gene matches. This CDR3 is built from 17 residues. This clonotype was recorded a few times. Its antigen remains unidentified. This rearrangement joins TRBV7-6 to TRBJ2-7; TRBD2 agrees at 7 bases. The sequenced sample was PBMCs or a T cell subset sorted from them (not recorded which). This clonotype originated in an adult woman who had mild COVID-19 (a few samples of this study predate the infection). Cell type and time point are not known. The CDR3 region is CASSLELGGTANYEQYF. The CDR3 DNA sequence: TGTGCCAGCAGCTTAGAGTTGGGGGGGACGGCGAACTACGAGCAGTACTTC.